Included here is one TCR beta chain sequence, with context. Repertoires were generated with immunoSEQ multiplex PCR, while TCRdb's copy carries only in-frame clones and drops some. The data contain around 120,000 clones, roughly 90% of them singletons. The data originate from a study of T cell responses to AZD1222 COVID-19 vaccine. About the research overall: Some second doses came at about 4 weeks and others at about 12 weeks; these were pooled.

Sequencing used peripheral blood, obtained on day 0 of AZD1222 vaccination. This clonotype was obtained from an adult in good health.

The CDR3 sequence: CASSLRSGFYEQFF. Written as DNA, the CDR3 is TGTGCCAGCAGCTTACGGTCGGGGTTCTATGAGCAGTTCTTC. The rearrangement links TRBV5-6 to TRBJ2-1; a weak D match, TRBD2 (5 bases). This CDR3 comprises 14 residues. The ends were cut back, 2 bases at V and 8 bases at J, with 14 bases in the middle. In germline, CDR1 is SGHDT, CDR2 YYEEEE.